The 10 T cell receptor beta chains below come from one sample, sequenced in a study of blood T cell repertoires in COVID-19. Data came from immunoSEQ multiplex PCR; TCRdb stores just in-frame clones and leaves some out. The sample consists of roughly 380,000 clones, roughly 87% of them appearing once. The specimen sequenced was peripheral blood. Receptors originate from a woman in her sixties with COVID-19, enrolled during active disease.

This sequence joins TRBV6-5 and TRBJ1-3; TRBD1 matches at 7 bases. The CDR3 spans 15 residues. Germline V lookup: CDR1 MNHEY, CDR2 SVGAGI. The V and J ends lost 6 bases and 0 bases, in that order; junction bases with no gene match: 5. The CDR3 DNA is TGTGCCAGCAGATCGACAGGGTTCTCTGGAAACACCATATATTTT. Its translation is CASRSTGFSGNTIYF.

The chain couples TRBV2 to TRBJ1-1; maybe TRBD1 (6 bases). Between the trimmed V and J ends, which lost 8 bases and 3 bases, there was a span of 7 bases. Germline lookup yields CDR1 SNHLY and CDR2 FYNNEI. The CDR3 is 11 amino acids. The CDR3 sequence: CASEGDTEAFF. The CDR3 DNA reads TGTGCCAGCGAGGGGGACACTGAAGCTTTCTTT. Filled out from reference TRBV2 and TRBJ1-1, the complete variable domain reads EPEVTQTPSHQVTQMGQEVILRCVPISNHLYFYWYRQILGQKVEFLVSFYNNEISEKSEIFDDQFSVERPDGSNFTLKIRSTKLEDSAMYFCASEGDTEAFFGQGTRLTVV.

The chain links TRBV28 to TRBJ1-2, with unresolved D. Germline V gene lookup returns CDR1 MDHEN and CDR2 SYDVKM. The CDR3 extends over 13 amino acids. V dropped 8 bases and J dropped 4 bases, with 14 bases sitting between them. The CDR3 DNA follows: TGTGCCAGCTTAACCCCGTCGGGCTATGGCTACACCTTC. Its protein product is CASLTPSGYGYTF.

This clone was seen only a few times. The chain links TRBV19 to TRBJ1-2; D remains ambiguous. The germline V gene has CDR1 LNHDA and CDR2 SQIVND (reference sequence). CDR3 length: 12 residues. V lost 9 bases and J lost 4, with 12 bases in between. The CDR3 loop reads CASYKRLYGYTF. The CDR3 DNA is TGTGCCAGCTACAAGCGGCTCTATGGCTACACCTTC. Based on the CDR3 plus reference TRBV19 and TRBJ1-2, the full variable domain is DGGITQSPKYLFRKEGQNVTLSCEQNLNHDAMYWYRQDPGQGLRLIYYSQIVNDFQKGDIAEGYSVSREKKESFPLTVTSAQKNPTAFYLCASYKRLYGYTFGSGTRLTVV.

The chain uses TRBV18 and TRBJ2-5; D might be TRBD1 (6 bases). The CDR3 is 14 amino acids. The germline V gene has CDR1 KGHSH and CDR2 LQKENI. The ends were cut back, 3 bases at V and 4 bases at J, with 12 bases in the middle. CDR3 loop: CASSPTTGGETQYF. CDR3 nucleotide sequence: TGTGCCAGCTCACCTACGACAGGCGGAGAGACCCAGTACTTC.

CDR3 DNA sequence: TGCAGTGCCGTCTATGGCTACACCTTC. Protein sequence: CSAVYGYTF. This chain connects TRBV20-1 to TRBJ1-2; D is unresolved. This CDR3 contains 9 residues. Germline loops: CDR1 DFQATT, CDR2 SNEGSKA (reference sequence). V was cut by 6 bases and J by 4 bases, with 3 bases left in between.

The chain uses TRBV11-2 and TRBJ2-2; D may be TRBD1 (8 bases). This CDR3 has 16 residues. V was pared by 5 bases and J by 5 bases, with 18 bases between. Germline V CDR1 and CDR2: SGHAT, FQNNGV. The chain's CDR3 is CASSGEGGQGTGELFF. DNA of the CDR3: TGTGCCAGCAGCGGGGAGGGCGGACAGGGTACCGGGGAGCTGTTTTTT.

The V and J genes are TRBV10-2 and TRBJ1-1; 9 positions agree with TRBD1. The CDR3 covers 14 residues. CDR1 WSHSY and CDR2 SAAADI come from the germline V gene. V shed 4 bases and J 4 bases; nucleotides not matched to a gene: 4. This CDR3 reads CASSVGQGGTEAFF. DNA of the CDR3: TGCGCCAGCAGTGTGGGACAGGGAGGCACTGAAGCTTTCTTT.

V usage is TRBV9 and J usage is TRBJ2-5, with D possibly matching TRBD2 (5 bases). This CDR3 contains 11 residues. V lost 3 bases, J lost 5 bases, and 5 bases lay in between. Germline V lookup: CDR1 SGDLS, CDR2 YYNGEE. The CDR3 loop is CASSAGETQYF. DNA for the CDR3: TGTGCCAGCAGCGCGGGGGAGACCCAGTACTTC.

Ten or more counts support this clone. CDR3 coding DNA: TGTGCCAGCAGCACAGGGTTGTGGGGTTTTAAGAACACTGAAGCTTTCTTT. Protein product: CASSTGLWGFKNTEAFF. The chain joins TRBV5-6 to TRBJ1-1; D might be TRBD1 (6 bases). Germline CDR1 and CDR2: SGHDT and YYEEEE. The CDR3 loop spans 17 amino acids. The V and J ends lost 4 bases and 1 base respectively, with 20 bases between them.